The 8 T cell receptor beta chains below were found in one sample sequenced in a study of T-cell reconstitution after alpha-beta-depleted transplantation in children. Library preparation (for TCRbeta) was performed with unique molecular identifiers. TCRdb analysed the PCR reads with MiXCR anew, one entry per CDR3 protein. The sample contains 380,000 or so distinct CDR3 sequences, about an eighth of which appear only once. Sequenced material: PBMCs, taken from the stem cell graft. All receptors come from a human donor who donated a stem cell graft to a child with Fanconi anemia.

The chain links TRBV7-2 to TRBJ2-5, with 8 bases that match TRBD2. Germline V gene lookup returns CDR1 SGHTA and CDR2 FQGNSA. Trimming removed 4 bases from V and 4 bases from J; junction bases left unmatched: 11. This CDR3 is 16 amino acids long. CDR3 in amino acids: CASSSPSLGLAETQYF. The CDR3 region has the DNA TGTGCCAGCAGCTCCCCCTCCCTTGGACTAGCAGAGACCCAGTACTTC.

This clonotype was counted a few times. The V gene is TRBV10-2, the J gene TRBJ1-1; D gene uncertain. The CDR3 is 11 residues long. V was clipped by 8 bases and J by 7 bases, with 11 bases between them. Germline CDR1 reads WSHSY; CDR2 reads SAAADI. CDR3 amino acids: CASQKGIEAFF. CDR3 nucleotide sequence: TGCGCCAGCCAGAAAGGGATTGAAGCTTTCTTT.

In its sample, this clonotype was seen a few times. This rearrangement joins TRBV10-3 to TRBJ1-1, with 7 bases aligning to TRBD1. The J segment lost 0 bases and the V segment lost 6 bases, leaving 7 bases of the junction unmatched. The CDR3 length is 15 residues. Looked up from germline, CDR1 is ENHRY and CDR2 is SYGVKD. CDR3 in DNA: TGTGCCATCAGAGGGACAGCGATTATGAACACTGAAGCTTTCTTT. Its translation: CAIRGTAIMNTEAFF.

The chain carries TRBV11-2 and TRBJ2-7; possible D gene TRBD1, 8 bases. The CDR3 is made up of 14 amino acids. Trimming cost V 5 bases and J 4 bases, with 15 bases left between them. Germline V gene data show CDR1 as SGHAT and CDR2 as FQNNGV. The CDR3 sequence: CASSVTGEGYEQYF. DNA of the CDR3: TGTGCCAGCAGCGTGACAGGGGAGGGGTACGAGCAGTACTTC.

This clonotype appeared many times. The CDR3 DNA is TGCGCCAGCAGCTCTACGGGTTTGGTTTCCTATGGCTACACCTTC. This codes for CASSSTGLVSYGYTF. The V and J genes are TRBV5-1 and TRBJ1-2; no definite D call. The CDR3 spans 15 residues. Germline CDR1 SGHRS, CDR2 YFSETQ. V was pared by 3 bases and J by 4 bases, with 16 bases between. The entire variable domain, with the rest obtained from reference TRBV5-1 and TRBJ1-2, is as follows: KAGVTQTPRYLIKTRGQQVTLSCSPISGHRSVSWYQQTPGQGLQFLFEYFSETQRNKGNFPGRFSGRQFSNSRSEMNVSTLELGDSALYLCASSSTGLVSYGYTFGSGTRLTVV.

The chain links TRBV20-1 to TRBJ1-1; D is uncertain. CDR3 length: 15 amino acids. From germline, CDR1 is DFQATT and CDR2 SNEGSKA (reference sequence). Trimming removed 0 bases at V and 6 bases at J, with 17 bases between. The CDR3 loop is CSARDFGRRKAEAFF. CDR3 nucleotide sequence: TGCAGTGCTAGAGATTTCGGTAGGAGGAAAGCTGAAGCTTTCTTT.

The rearrangement uses TRBV2 and TRBJ1-2; TRBD1 is a possible D gene (5 bases). Germline assignment: CDR1 SNHLY and CDR2 FYNNEI. Trimming removed 3 bases from V and 7 bases from J, with 12 bases in between. This CDR3 is 13 amino acids long. The CDR3 protein is CASSDRTTGGYTF. As DNA, the CDR3 is TGTGCCAGCAGTGATAGGACAACGGGTGGCTACACCTTC.

The chain links TRBV4-1 to TRBJ2-3; D unclear. Deletions cut 0 bases from V and 4 bases from J, with 11 bases between. Germline V gene sequence: CDR1 MGHRA, CDR2 YSYEKL. This CDR3 spans 15 amino acids. The CDR3 nucleotides read TGCGCCAGCAGCCAAGATCACGCTAGATCAGATACGCAGTATTTT. Translation: CASSQDHARSDTQYF.